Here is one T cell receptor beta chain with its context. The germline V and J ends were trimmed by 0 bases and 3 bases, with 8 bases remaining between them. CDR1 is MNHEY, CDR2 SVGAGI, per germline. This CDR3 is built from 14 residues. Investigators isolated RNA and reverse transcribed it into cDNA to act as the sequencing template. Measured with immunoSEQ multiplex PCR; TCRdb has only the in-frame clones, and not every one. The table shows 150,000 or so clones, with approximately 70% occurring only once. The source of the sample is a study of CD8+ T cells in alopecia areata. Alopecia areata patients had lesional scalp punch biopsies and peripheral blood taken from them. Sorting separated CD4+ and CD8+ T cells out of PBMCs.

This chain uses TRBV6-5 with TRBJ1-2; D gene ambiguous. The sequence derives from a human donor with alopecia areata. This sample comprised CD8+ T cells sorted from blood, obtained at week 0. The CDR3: CASSYSEGDYGYTF. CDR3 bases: TGTGCCAGCAGTTACTCGGAGGGAGACTATGGCTACACCTTC.